This paragraph reports one T cell receptor beta chain. This clonotype occurred many times. Its specific antigen is unknown. Base-call qualities are not available, and no considerably larger clone is one nucleotide away. These data originate in a study of CD8 T cells in ankylosing spondylitis (TCRdb year 2017). Study-wide context: The study profiled T cell receptor beta repertoires in healthy donors and ankylosing spondylitis patients to find disease-linked TCR variants. The full study cohort comprised about 24 ankylosing spondylitis patients and over 95 healthy donors. Peripheral blood was sampled, and synovial fluid was additionally collected from ankylosing spondylitis patients. What the study reported, not specific to this receptor: A CD8+ phenotype was shown by the disease-linked clones, which were found at relatively low frequencies in peripheral blood. Significant enrichment of the disease-linked clones was reported in matched synovial fluid samples from ankylosing spondylitis patients. Some TCR beta motif variants had previously been reported in synovial fluid and blood of reactive arthritis patients, which suggested common disease-initiation mechanisms. A TCR beta motif made up of several highly homologous amino acid variants appeared to be characteristic of blood from ankylosing spondylitis patients.

Reading from cysteine to phenylalanine, the CDR3 counts 14 amino acids. Of all the DNA, just the CDR3 is kept, 42 bases in frame from base 1. Trimming takes 3 bases off V and 4 bases off J; junction bases not matched to a gene: 5. CDR1 DFQATT and CDR2 SNEGSKA are derived from the germline V gene (reference sequence). For sequencing, an Illumina HiSeq 2500 was employed. Quantitative 5'-RACE with molecular barcodes was used to prepare TCR beta libraries. The study's processing was this. A new computational method based on a probabilistic model of VDJ rearrangement was used to identify disease-linked TCR variants. The raw public reads went through TCRdb reprocessing: fastp at Q25, MiXCR clone calling, in-frame beta chains kept. Rows matching on CDR3 protein sequence are summarized as one entry with the most common DNA and genes. For this entry, the V and J calls and clone size follow TCRdb and not the study's own pipeline. This sample holds around 770,000 distinct CDR3 sequences; under 20% were observed only once. In total, the top ten clones hold around 20% of the sample.

The sequencing input was blood, either unsorted or a sorted T cell fraction (not recorded which). The clonotype was recovered from a male donor with ankylosing spondylitis. This chain is built from TRBV20-1 and TRBJ2-5; a stretch of 10 junction bases matches TRBD1. The CDR3 protein: CSARDRGMTETQYF. In nucleotide form, the sequence is TGCAGTGCTAGGGACAGGGGGATGACAGAGACCCAGTACTTC.